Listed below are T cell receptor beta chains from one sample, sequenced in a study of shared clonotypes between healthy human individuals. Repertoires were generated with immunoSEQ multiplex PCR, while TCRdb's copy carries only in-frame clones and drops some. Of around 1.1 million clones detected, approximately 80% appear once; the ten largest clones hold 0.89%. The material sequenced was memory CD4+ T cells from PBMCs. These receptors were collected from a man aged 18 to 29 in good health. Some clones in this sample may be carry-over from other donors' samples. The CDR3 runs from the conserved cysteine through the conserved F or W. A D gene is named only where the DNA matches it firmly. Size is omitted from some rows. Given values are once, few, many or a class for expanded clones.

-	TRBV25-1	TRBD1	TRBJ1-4	TGTGCCAGCAGTGTCGGGACAGGGAATGAAAGACTGTTTTTT	CASSVGTGNERLFF
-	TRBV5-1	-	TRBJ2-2	TGCGCCAGCAGTGATCAGACTGGGTACACCGGGGAGCTGTTTTTT	CASSDQTGYTGELFF
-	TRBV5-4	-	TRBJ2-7	TGTGCCAGCAGCCAGGGGACTTTTATATCCTACGAGCAGTACTTC	CASSQGTFISYEQYF
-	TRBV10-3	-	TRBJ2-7	TGTGCCACCAGTTCCACCCAGGGTAGCTACGAGCAGTACTTC	CATSSTQGSYEQYF
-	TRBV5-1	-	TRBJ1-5	TGCGCCAGCAGCTTGGGACAGTCAGATAGCAATCAGCCCCAGCATTTT	CASSLGQSDSNQPQHF
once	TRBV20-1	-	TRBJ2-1	TGCAGTGCTAGGGGCGATGAGCAGTTCTTC	CSARGDEQFF
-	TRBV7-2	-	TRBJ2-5	TGTGCCAGCAGCCCATTATTCCGAACAAGGCAAGAGACCCAGTACTTC	CASSPLFRTRQETQYF
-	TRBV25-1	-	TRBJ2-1	TGTGCCAGCAGGACCTTTGGGGGGGGCTATGAGCAGTTCTTC	CASRTFGGGYEQFF
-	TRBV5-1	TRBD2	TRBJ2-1	TGCGCCAGCAGCTCCCTAGCGGGAGGGCCTTCGAATGAGCAGTTCTTC	CASSSLAGGPSNEQFF
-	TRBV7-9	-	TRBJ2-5	TGTGCCAGCAGCAGACGGATCCAAGAGACCCAGTACTTC	CASSRRIQETQYF
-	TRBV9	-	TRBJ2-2	TGTGCCAGCAGCGATCGGGCCGTACCCACCGGGGAGCTGTTTTTT	CASSDRAVPTGELFF
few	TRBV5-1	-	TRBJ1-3	TGCGCCAGCAGCCCCGGCACAGGCGGTCGAAACACCATATATTTT	CASSPGTGGRNTIYF
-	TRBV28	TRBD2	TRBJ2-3	TGTGCCAGCAGTTTTCCCCAGCGGGAGAGTGTCACAGATACGCAGTATTTT	CASSFPQRESVTDTQYF
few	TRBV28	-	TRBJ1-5	TGTGCCAGCAGCACACCGGGACGGGGGGATCAGCCCCAGCATTTT	CASSTPGRGDQPQHF
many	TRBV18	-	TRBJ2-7	TGTGCCAGCTCACCCAAAGACACGAGCGAGCAGTACTTC	CASSPKDTSEQYF
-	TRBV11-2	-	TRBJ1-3	TGTGCCAGCCGGTACCGCTCTGGAAACACCATATATTTT	CASRYRSGNTIYF
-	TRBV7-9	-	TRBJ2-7	TGTGCCAGCAGCTTAGGGGATTACGGAATACGGCAGTACTTC	CASSLGDYGIRQYF
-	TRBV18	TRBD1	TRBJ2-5	TGTGCCAGCCCAGGGATCGACAGGGGCCAGGTTGGGACCCAGTACTTC	CASPGIDRGQVGTQYF